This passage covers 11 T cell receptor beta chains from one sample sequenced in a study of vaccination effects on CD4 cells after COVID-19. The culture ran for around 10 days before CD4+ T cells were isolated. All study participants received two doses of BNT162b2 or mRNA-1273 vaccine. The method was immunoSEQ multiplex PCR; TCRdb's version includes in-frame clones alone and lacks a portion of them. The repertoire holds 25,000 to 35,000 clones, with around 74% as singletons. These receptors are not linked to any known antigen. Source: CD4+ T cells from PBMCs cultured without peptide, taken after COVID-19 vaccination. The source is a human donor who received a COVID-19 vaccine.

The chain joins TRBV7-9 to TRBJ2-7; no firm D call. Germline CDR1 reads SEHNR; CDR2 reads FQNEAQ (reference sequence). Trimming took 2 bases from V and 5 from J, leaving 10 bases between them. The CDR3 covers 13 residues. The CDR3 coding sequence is TGTGCCAGCAGCTTACGGGCAGGAGACGAGCAGTACTTC. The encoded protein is CASSLRAGDEQYF.

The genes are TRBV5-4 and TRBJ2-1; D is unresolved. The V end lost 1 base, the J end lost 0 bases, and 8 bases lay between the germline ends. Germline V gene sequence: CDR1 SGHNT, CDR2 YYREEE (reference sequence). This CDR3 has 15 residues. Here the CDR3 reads CASSLSASSYNEQFF. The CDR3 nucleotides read TGTGCCAGCAGCTTGAGCGCTAGCTCCTACAATGAGCAGTTCTTC.

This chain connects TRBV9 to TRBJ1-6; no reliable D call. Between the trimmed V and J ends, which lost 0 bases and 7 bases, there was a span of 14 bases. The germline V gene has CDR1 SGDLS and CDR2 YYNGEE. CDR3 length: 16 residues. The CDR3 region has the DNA TGTGCCAGCAGCGTAGGTTCCCCGATGGTGAATTCACCCCTCCACTTT. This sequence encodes CASSVGSPMVNSPLHF.

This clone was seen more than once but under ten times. This CDR3 reads CAWSVSEGGYTF. In DNA, the CDR3 is TGTGCCTGGAGTGTATCGGAGGGTGGCTACACCTTC. The chain is built from TRBV30 and TRBJ1-2; D is undetermined. The CDR3 totals 12 residues. V was clipped by 0 bases and J by 7 bases, with 9 bases between them. Per the germline V gene, CDR1 is GTSNPN and CDR2 is SVGIG (reference sequence).

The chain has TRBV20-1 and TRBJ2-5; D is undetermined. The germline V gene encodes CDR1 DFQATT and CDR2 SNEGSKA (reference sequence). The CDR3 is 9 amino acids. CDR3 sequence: CRPGETQYF. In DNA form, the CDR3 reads TGCAGACCCGGGGAGACCCAGTACTTC.

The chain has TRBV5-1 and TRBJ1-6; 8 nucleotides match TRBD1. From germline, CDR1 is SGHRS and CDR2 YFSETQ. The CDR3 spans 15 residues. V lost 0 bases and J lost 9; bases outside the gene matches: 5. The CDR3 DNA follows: TGCGCCAGCAGCTTGGATCAGGGGGCTGGTTCACCCCTCCACTTT. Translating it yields CASSLDQGAGSPLHF.

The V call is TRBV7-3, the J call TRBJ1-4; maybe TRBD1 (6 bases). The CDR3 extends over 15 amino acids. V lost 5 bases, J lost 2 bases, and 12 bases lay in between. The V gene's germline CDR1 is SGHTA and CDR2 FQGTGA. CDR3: CASSQRGGTNEKLFF. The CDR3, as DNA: TGTGCCAGCAGCCAAAGGGGGGGCACTAATGAAAAACTGTTTTTT.

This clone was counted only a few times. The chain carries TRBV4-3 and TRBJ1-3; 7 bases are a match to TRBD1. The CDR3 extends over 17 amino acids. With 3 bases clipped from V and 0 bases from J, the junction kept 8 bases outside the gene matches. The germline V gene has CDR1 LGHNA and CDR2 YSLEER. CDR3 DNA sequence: TGCGCCAGCAGCCAGACATGGGACAGAGCCTCTGGAAACACCATATATTTT. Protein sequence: CASSQTWDRASGNTIYF.

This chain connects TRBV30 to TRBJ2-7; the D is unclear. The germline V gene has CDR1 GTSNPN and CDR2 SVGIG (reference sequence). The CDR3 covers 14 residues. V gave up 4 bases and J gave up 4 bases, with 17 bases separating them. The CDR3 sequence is CAWMRFRTDYEQYF. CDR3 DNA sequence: TGTGCCTGGATGCGGTTCAGGACGGATTACGAGCAGTACTTC.

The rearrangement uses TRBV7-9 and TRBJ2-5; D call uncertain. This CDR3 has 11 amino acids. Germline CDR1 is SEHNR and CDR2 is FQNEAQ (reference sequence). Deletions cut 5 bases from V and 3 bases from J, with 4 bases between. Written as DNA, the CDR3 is TGTGCCAGCAGCCTAAAAGAGACCCAGTACTTC. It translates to CASSLKETQYF.

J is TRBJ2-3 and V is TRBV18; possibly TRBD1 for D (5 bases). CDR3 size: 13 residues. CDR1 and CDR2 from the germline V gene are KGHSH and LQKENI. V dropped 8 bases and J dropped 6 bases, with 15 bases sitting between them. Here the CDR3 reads CASVDSLGDTQYF. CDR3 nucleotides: TGTGCCAGCGTTGACAGTCTCGGGGATACGCAGTATTTT.